This TCR beta chain came from a study of Graves' ophthalmopathy and Graves' hyperthyroidism. Notes on this clonotype: The junction departs from germline at one end; a sequencing error may be responsible.

Germline assignment: CDR1 MNHEY and CDR2 SMNVEV (reference sequence). The CDR3 loop spans 13 amino acids. Researchers took RNA transcripts and amplified TCR beta CDR3 regions from them. The workflow started with a first-round RT-PCR run with HTBI primers and then moved on to a second-round multiplex PCR. TCRdb analysed the multiplex PCR reads with MiXCR anew, one entry per CDR3 protein. The repertoire holds approximately 160,000 distinct CDR3 sequences, with around 39% as singletons. This sequence was found in a man aged 25-45 years with Graves' ophthalmopathy. Sequencing input: peripheral blood. This rearrangement joins TRBV27 to TRBJ1-1; the D is unclear. The CDR3 loop is CASSLKRNAEAFF. The CDR3 coding sequence is TGTGCCAGCAGTTTAAAGAGGAACGCTGAAGCTTTCTTT.